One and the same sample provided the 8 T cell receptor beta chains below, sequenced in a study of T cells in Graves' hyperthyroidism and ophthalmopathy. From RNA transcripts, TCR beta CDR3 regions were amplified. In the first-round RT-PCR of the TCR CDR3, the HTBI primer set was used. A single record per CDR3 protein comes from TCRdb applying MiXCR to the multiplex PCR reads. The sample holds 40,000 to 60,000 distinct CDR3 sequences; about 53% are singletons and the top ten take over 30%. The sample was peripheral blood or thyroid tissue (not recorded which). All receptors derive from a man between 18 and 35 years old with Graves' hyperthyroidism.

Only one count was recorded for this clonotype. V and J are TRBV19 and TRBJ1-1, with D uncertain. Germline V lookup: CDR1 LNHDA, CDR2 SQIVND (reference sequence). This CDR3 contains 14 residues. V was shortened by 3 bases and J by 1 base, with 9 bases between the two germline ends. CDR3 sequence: CASSIAGANTEAFF. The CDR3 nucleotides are TGTGCCAGTAGTATTGCAGGCGCGAACACTGAAGCTTTCTTT.

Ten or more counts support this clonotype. Written as DNA, the CDR3 is TGTGCCAGCAGTGGACTCTTCGGGGAGCTGTTTTTT. Amino acid sequence: CASSGLFGELFF. The chain joins TRBV6-2 or TRBV6-3 to TRBJ2-2; perhaps TRBD2 as D (5 bases). Trimming cost V 5 bases and J 7 bases, with 8 bases left between them. The CDR3 has 12 amino acids. Germline CDR1 reads MNHEY; CDR2 reads SVGEGT.

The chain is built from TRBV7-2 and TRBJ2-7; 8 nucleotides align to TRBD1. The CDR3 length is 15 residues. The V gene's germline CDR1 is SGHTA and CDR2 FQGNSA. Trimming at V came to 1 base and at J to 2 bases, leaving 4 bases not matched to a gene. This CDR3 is CASSLVPGQAYEQYF. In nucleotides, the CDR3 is TGTGCCAGCAGCTTAGTCCCGGGACAGGCCTACGAGCAGTACTTC.

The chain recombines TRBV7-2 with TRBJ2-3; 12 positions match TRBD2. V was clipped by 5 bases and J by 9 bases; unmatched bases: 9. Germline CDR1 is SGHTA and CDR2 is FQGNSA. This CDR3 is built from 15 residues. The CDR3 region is CASSMTSGGSVTQYF. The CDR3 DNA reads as TGTGCCAGCAGCATGACTAGCGGGGGATCGGTCACGCAGTATTTT. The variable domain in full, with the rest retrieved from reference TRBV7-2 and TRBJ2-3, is GAGVSQSPSNKVTEKGKDVELRCDPISGHTALYWYRQSLGQGLEFLIYFQGNSAPDKSGLPSDRFSAERTGGSVSTLTIQRTQQEDSAVYLCASSMTSGGSVTQYFGPGTRLTVL.

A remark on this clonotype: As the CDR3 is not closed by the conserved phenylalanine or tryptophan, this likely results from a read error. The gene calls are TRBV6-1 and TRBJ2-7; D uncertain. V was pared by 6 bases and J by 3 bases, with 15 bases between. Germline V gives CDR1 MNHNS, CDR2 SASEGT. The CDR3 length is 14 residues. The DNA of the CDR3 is TGTGCCAGCAGGGCCATTGGCCGGAACTACGAGCAGTACCTC. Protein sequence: CASRAIGRNYEQYL.

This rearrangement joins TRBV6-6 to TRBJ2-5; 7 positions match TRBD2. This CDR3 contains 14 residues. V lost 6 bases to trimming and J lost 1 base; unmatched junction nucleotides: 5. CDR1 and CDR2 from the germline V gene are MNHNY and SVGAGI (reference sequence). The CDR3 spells CASRGLAAQETQYF. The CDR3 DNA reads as TGTGCCAGCAGAGGGCTAGCGGCCCAAGAGACCCAGTACTTC.

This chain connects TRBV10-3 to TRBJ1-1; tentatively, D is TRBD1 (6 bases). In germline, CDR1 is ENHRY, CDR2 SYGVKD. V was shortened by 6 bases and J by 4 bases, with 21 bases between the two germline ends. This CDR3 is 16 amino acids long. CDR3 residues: CAIRGDAGAGTTEAFF. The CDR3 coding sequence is TGTGCCATCAGGGGGGACGCAGGGGCAGGGACCACTGAAGCTTTCTTT.

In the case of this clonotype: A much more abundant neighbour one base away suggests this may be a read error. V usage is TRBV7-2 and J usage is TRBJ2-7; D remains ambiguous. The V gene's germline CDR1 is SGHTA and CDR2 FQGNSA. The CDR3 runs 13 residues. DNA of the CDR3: TGTGCCAGCTCACCGGCGGTCACCTACGAGCAGTGCTTC. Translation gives CASSPAVTYEQCF.